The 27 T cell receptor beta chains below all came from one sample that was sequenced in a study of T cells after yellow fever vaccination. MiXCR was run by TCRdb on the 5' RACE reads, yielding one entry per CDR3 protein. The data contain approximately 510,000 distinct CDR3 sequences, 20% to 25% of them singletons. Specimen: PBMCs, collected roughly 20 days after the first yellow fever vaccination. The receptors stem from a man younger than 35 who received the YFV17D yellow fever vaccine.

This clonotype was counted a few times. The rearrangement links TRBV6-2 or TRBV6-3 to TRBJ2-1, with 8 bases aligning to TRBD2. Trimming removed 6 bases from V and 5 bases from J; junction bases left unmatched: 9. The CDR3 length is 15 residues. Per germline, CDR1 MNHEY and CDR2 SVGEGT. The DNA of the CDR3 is TGTGCCAGCAGGCCGGTGATAGCGGGAAACAATGAGCAGTTCTTC. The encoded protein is CASRPVIAGNNEQFF.

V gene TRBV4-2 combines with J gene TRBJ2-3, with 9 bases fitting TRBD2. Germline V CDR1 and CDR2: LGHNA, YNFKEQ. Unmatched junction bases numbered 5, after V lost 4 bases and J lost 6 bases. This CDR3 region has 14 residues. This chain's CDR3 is CASSLRAGGDTQYF. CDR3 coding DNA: TGTGCCAGCAGCCTCCGGGCGGGAGGGGATACGCAGTATTTT.

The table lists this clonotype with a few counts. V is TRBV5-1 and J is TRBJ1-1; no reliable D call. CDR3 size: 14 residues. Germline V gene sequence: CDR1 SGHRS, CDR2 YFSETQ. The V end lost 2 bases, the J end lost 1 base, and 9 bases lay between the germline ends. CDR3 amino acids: CASSFGQTNTEAFF. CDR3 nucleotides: TGCGCCAGCAGCTTCGGGCAAACGAACACTGAAGCTTTCTTT.

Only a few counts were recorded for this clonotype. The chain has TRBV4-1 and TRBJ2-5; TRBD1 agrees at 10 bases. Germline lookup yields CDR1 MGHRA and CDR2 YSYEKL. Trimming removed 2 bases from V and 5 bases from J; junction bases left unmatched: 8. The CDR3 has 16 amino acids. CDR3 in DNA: TGCGCCAGCAGCCAAATCAGACAGGGGGCACTGGAGACCCAGTACTTC. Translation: CASSQIRQGALETQYF.

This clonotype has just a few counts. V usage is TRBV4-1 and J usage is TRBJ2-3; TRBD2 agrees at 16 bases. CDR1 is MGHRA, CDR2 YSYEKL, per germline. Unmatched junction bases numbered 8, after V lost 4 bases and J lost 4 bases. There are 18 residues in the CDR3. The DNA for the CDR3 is TGCGCCAGCAGCCCCCCGGGACTAGCGGGGGGGCAGGCAGATACGCAGTATTTT. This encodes CASSPPGLAGGQADTQYF.

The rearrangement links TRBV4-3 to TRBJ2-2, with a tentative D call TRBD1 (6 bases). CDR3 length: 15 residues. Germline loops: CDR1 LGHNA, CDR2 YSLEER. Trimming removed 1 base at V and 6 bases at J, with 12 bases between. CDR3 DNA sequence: TGCGCCAGCAGCCAAGTAACAGGGCGGGCCGGGGAGCTGTTTTTT. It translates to CASSQVTGRAGELFF.

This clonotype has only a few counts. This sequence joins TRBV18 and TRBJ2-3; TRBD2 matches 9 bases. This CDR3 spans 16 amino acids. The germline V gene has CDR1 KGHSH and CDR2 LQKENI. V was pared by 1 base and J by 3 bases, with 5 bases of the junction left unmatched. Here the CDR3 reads CASSPLATSGTDTQYF. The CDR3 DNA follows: TGTGCCAGCTCACCACTTGCGACTAGCGGAACAGATACGCAGTATTTT.

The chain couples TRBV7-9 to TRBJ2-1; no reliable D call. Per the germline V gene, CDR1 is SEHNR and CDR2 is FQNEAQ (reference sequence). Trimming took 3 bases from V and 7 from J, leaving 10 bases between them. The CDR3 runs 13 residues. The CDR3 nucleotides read TGTGCCAGCAGCTTTTACAGTTTGAATGAGCAGTTCTTC. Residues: CASSFYSLNEQFF.

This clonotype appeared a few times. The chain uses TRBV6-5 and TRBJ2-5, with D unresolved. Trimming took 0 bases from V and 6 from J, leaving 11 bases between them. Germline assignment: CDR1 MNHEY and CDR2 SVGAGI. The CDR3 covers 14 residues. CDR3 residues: CASSYSTSGQTQYF. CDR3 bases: TGTGCCAGCAGTTACTCGACCTCTGGACAGACCCAGTACTTC.

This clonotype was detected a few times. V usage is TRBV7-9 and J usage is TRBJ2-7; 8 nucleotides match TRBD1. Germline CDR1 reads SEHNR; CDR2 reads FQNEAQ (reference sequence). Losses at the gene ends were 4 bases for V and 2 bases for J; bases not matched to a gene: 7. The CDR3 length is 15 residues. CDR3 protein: CASSSGQGLTYEQYF. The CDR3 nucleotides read TGTGCCAGCAGCTCAGGACAGGGCCTCACCTACGAGCAGTACTTC.

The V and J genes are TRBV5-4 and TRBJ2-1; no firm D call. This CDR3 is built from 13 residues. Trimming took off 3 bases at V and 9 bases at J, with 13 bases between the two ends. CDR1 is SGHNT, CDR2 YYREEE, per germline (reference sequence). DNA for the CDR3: TGTGCCAGCAGCTCCCCAGACCTTAGTGAGCAGTTCTTC. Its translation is CASSSPDLSEQFF.

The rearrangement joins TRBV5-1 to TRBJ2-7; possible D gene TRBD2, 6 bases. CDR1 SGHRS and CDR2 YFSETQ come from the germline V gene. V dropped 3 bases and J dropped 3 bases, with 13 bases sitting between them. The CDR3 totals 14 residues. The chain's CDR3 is CASSWEEANYEQYF. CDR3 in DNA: TGCGCCAGCAGCTGGGAGGAAGCCAACTACGAGCAGTACTTC.

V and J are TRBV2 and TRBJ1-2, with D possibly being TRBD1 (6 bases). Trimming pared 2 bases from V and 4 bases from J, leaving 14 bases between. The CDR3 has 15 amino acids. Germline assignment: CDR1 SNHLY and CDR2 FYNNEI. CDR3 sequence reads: CASSERAGEGYGYTF. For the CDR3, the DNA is TGTGCCAGCAGTGAAAGGGCAGGGGAAGGCTATGGCTACACCTTC. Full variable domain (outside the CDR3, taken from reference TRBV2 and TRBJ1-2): EPEVTQTPSHQVTQMGQEVILRCVPISNHLYFYWYRQILGQKVEFLVSFYNNEISEKSEIFDDQFSVERPDGSNFTLKIRSTKLEDSAMYFCASSERAGEGYGYTFGSGTRLTVV.

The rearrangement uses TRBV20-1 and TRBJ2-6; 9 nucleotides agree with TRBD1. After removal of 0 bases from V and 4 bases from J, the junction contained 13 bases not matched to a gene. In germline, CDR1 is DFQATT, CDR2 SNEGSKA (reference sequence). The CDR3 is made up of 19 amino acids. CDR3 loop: CSARDRYRGRAPGANVLTF. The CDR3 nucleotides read TGCAGTGCTAGAGATCGGTACAGGGGGCGCGCACCCGGGGCCAACGTCCTGACTTTC.

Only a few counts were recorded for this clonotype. Here the CDR3 DNA reads TGTGCCAGCAGCGTAGCTGGGGGGCCGGGCACCGGGGAGCTGTTTTTT. Translation: CASSVAGGPGTGELFF. The chain recombines TRBV9 with TRBJ2-2; TRBD1 or TRBD2 may be the D gene (6 bases each). CDR1 and CDR2 from the germline V gene are SGDLS and YYNGEE. The length of the CDR3 is 16 residues. Between the trimmed V and J ends, which lost 0 bases and 4 bases, there was a span of 13 bases.

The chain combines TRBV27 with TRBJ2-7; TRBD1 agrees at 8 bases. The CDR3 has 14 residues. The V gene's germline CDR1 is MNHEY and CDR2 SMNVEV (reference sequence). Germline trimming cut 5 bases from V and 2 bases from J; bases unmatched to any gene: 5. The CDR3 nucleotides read TGTGCCAGCAGTCTAGACAGGGGCACCTACGAGCAGTACTTC. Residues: CASSLDRGTYEQYF.

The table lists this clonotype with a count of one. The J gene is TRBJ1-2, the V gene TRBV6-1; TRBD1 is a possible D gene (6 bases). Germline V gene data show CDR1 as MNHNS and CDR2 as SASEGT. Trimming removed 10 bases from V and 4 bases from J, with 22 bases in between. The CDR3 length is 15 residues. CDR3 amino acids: CATDVRQGILYGYTF. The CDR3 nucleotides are TGTGCCACTGACGTACGGCAGGGGATCCTCTATGGCTACACCTTC.

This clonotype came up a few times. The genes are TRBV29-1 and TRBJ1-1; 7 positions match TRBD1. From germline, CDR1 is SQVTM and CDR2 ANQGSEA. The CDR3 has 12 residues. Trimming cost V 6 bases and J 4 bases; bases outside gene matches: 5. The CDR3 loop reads CSVGQEGTEAFF. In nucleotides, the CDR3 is TGCAGCGTAGGACAGGAAGGCACTGAAGCTTTCTTT.

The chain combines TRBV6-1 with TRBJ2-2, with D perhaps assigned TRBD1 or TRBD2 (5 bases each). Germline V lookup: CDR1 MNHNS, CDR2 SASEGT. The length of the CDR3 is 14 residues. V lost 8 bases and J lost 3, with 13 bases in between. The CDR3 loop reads CASVRQGDTGELFF. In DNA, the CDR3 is TGTGCCAGCGTCCGTCAGGGAGACACCGGGGAGCTGTTTTTT.

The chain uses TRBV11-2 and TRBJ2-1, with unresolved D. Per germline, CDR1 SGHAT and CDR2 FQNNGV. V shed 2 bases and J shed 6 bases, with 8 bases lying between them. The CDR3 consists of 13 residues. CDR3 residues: CASSLRITNEQFF. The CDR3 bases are TGTGCCAGCAGCTTAAGGATCACCAATGAGCAGTTCTTC. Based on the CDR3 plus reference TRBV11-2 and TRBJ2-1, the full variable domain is EAGVAQSPRYKIIEKRQSVAFWCNPISGHATLYWYQQILGQGPKLLIQFQNNGVVDDSQLPKDRFSAERLKGVDSTLKIQPAKLEDSAVYLCASSLRITNEQFFGPGTRLTVL.

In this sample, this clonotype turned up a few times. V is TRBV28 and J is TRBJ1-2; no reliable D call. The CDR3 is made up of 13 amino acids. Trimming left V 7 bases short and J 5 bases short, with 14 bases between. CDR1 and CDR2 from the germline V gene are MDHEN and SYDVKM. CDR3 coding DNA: TGTGCCAGCACGGAGGAGGATAGTTATGGCTACACCTTC. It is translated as CASTEEDSYGYTF.

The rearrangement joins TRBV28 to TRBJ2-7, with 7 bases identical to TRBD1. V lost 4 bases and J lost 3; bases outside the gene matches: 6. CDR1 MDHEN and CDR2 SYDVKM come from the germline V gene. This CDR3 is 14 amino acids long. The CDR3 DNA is TGTGCCAGCAGTTCGGGACAGAGCTTCTACGAGCAGTACGTC. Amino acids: CASSSGQSFYEQYV.

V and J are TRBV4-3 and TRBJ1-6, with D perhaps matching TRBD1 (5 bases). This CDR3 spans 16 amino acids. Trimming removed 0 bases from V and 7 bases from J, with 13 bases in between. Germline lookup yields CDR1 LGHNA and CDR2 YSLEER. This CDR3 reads CASSQDWDVMNSPLHF. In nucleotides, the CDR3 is TGCGCCAGCAGCCAAGATTGGGACGTTATGAATTCACCCCTCCACTTT.

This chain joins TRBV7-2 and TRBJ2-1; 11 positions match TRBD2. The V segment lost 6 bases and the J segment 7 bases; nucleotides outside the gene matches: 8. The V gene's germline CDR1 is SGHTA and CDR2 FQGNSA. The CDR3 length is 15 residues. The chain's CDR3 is CASSVAGGVMNEQFF. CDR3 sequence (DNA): TGTGCCAGCAGTGTAGCGGGGGGGGTTATGAATGAGCAGTTCTTC.

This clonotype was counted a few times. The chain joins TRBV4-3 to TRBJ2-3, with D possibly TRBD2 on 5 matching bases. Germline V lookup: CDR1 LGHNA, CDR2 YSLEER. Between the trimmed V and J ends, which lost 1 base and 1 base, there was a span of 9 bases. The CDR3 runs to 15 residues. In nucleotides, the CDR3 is TGCGCCAGCAGCCAAGTCGGGGTTGGCACAGATACGCAGTATTTT. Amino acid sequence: CASSQVGVGTDTQYF.

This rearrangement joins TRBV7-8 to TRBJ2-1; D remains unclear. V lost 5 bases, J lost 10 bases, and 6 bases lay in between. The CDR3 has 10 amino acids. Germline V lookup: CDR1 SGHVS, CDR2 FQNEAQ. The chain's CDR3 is CASSQQEQFF. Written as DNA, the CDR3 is TGTGCCAGCAGCCAACAGGAGCAGTTCTTC.

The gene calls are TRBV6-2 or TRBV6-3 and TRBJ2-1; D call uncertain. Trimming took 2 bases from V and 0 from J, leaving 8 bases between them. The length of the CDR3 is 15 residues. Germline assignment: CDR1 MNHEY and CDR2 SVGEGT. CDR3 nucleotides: TGTGCCAGCAGTTACCCTGGGGTCTCCTACAATGAGCAGTTCTTC. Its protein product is CASSYPGVSYNEQFF.